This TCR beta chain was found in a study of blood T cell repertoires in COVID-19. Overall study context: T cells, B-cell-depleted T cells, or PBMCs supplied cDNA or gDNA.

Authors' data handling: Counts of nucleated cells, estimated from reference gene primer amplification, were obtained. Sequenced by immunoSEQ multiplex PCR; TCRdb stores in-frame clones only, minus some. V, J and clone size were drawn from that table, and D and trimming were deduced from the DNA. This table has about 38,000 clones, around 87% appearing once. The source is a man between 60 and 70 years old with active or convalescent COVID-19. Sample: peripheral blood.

The CDR3 loop reads CASSIDGASYNEQFF. The CDR3 nucleotides read TGTGCCAGCAGCATAGATGGAGCTTCCTACAATGAGCAGTTCTTC. The J gene is TRBJ2-1, the V gene TRBV6-6; D gene ambiguous. Germline V gene lookup returns CDR1 MNHNY and CDR2 SVGAGI (reference sequence). The CDR3 runs to 15 residues. Trimming left V 6 bases short and J 1 base short, with 13 bases between.